Listed below are T cell receptor beta chains from one sample, sequenced in a study of graft-versus-host responses after intestinal transplantation. Their antigen targets remain unknown. Only in-frame clones appear in the TCRdb table, and some are missing; sequencing was by immunoSEQ multiplex PCR. Among around 110,000 clones listed, about 91% were seen once. Here the sequenced sample was unstimulated CD4+ T cells sorted from spleen or lymph node cells, taken before transplant. These receptor sequences come from a human donor who was the organ donor for an intestinal transplant. The CDR3 runs from the conserved cysteine through the conserved F or W. Fields, in order: V gene, clone size, D gene, J gene, CDR3 DNA, CDR3 protein. D genes are given only for firm matches. Clone size appears in some rows only: once, few, many, or a class for an expanded clone.

>TRBV4-1|.|TRBD2|TRBJ2-3
TGCGCCAGCAGCCTATGGACTAGCGGGAGTGCGACAGATACGCAGTATTTT
CASSLWTSGSATDTQYF
>TRBV18|.|.|TRBJ1-4
TGTGCCAGCTCACCACAGGGTGAAAAACTGTTTTTT
CASSPQGEKLFF
>TRBV2|.|TRBD1|TRBJ2-3
TGTGCCAGCAGTGTACGACAGGGGAGGACAGATACGCAGTATTTT
CASSVRQGRTDTQYF
>TRBV6-5|once|.|TRBJ2-7
TGTGCCAGCAGTTACGGACGGGGATGGGAGCAGTACTTC
CASSYGRGWEQYF
>TRBV7-2|.|.|TRBJ1-2
TGTGCCGGCAGCCTTGGCTTGACCCCAAAGTATGGCTACACCTTC
CAGSLGLTPKYGYTF
>TRBV29-1|.|TRBD1|TRBJ2-1
TGCAGCGCAAGGGACAGGGCAGGCTACAATGAGCAGTTCTTC
CSARDRAGYNEQFF
>TRBV7-2|once|TRBD2|TRBJ2-2
TGTGCCAGCACCAAACTAGCGGGAGGGCCAGGCACCGGGGAGCTGTTTTTT
CASTKLAGGPGTGELFF
>TRBV5-1|.|.|TRBJ2-2
TGCGCCAGCGGCCGGGGGAACACCGGGGAGCTGTTTTTT
CASGRGNTGELFF
>TRBV5-1|.|.|TRBJ2-3
TGCGCCAGCAGCTTGACTACCCCGCAGGATACGCAGTATTTT
CASSLTTPQDTQYF
>TRBV6-1|.|.|TRBJ2-1
TGTGCCAGCAGTGTGAAGGGAACCCACTCCAGTGGGGTCTTC
CASSVKGTHSSGVF
>TRBV6-5|.|TRBD1|TRBJ1-1
TGTGCCAGCAGGGACAGCAGGGGGCGGTCTGAAGCTTTCTTT
CASRDSRGRSEAFF
>TRBV10-3|.|TRBD1|TRBJ2-7
TGTGCCATCAGTGAACAAACCGGGACAGGGAAAGCCGAGCAGTACTTC
CAISEQTGTGKAEQYF
>TRBV6-1|.|TRBD1|TRBJ2-1
TGTGCCAGCAGTGAAGAACAGGGGGAGTTCTTC
CASSEEQGEFF
>TRBV5-5|.|TRBD1|TRBJ1-1
TGTGCCACCAAACCCGCGGGACAGGGGAACACTGAAGCTTTCTTT
CATKPAGQGNTEAFF
>TRBV6-6|.|TRBD1|TRBJ2-7
TGTGCCAGCAGTCCACGACAGGGGGCGGCCTACGAGCAGTACTTC
CASSPRQGAAYEQYF
>TRBV5-1|.|.|TRBJ1-1
TGCGCCAGCAGCTTTAGCAGGAATGAAGCTTTCTTT
CASSFSRNEAFF